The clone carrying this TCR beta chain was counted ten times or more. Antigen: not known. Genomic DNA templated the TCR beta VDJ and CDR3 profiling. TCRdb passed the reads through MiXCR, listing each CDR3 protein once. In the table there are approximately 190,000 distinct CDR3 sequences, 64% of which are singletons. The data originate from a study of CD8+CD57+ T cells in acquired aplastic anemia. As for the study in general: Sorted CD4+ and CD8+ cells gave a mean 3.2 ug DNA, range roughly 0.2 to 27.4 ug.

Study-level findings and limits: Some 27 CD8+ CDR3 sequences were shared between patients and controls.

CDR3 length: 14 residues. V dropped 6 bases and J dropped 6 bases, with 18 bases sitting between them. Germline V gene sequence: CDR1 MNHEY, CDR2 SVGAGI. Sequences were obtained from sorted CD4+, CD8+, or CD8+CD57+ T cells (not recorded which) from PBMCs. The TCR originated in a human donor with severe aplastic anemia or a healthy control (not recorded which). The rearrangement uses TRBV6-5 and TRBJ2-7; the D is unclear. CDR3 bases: TGTGCCAGCAGCCTGCAAACCCTCCATGGCGAGCAGTACTTC. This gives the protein CASSLQTLHGEQYF.